Sequencing of this TCR beta chain was carried out in a study of T-cell memory formation after mild COVID-19. This clonotype was found a few times. From the 5' RACE reads, TCRdb called clonotypes with MiXCR, one entry per CDR3 protein. The table shows 470,000 or so distinct CDR3 sequences, with roughly 17% occurring only once. Sequenced material: PBMCs or a T cell subset sorted from them (not recorded which). The TCR sequence derives from a man aged 18 to 35 who had mild COVID-19 (a few samples of this study predate the infection). Cell type and time point are not known.

The CDR3 reads CASSQGPRRLSTDTQYF. DNA for the CDR3: TGTGCCAGCAGCCAAGGGCCTCGGCGCCTAAGCACAGATACGCAGTATTTT. V gene TRBV14 combines with J gene TRBJ2-3; D unresolved. Deletions cut 1 base from V and 0 bases from J, with 14 bases between. Per germline, CDR1 SGHDN and CDR2 FVKESK. The CDR3 is 17 residues long.